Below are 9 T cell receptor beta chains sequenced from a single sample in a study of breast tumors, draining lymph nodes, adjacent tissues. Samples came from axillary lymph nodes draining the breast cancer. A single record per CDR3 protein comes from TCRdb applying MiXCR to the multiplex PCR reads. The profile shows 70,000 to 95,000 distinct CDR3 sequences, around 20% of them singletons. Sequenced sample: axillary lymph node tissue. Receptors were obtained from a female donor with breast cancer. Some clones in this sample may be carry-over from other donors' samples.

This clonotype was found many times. CDR3 nucleotides: TGTGCCAGCACGGGACCTGTTCCGTTTGGCGAGCAGTACTTC. This sequence encodes CASTGPVPFGEQYF. The chain couples TRBV25-1 to TRBJ2-7; D may be TRBD1 or TRBD2 (5 bases each). Germline loops: CDR1 MGHDK, CDR2 SYGVNS. V lost 7 bases to trimming and J lost 6 bases, with 19 bases between them. The CDR3 spans 14 residues.

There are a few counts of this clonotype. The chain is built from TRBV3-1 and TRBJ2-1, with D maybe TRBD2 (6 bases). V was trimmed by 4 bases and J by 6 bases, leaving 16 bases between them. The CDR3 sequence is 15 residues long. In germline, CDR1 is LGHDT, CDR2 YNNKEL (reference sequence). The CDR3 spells CASSPVRLGGNEQFF. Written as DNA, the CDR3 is TGTGCCAGCAGCCCAGTACGCTTGGGGGGCAATGAGCAGTTCTTC.

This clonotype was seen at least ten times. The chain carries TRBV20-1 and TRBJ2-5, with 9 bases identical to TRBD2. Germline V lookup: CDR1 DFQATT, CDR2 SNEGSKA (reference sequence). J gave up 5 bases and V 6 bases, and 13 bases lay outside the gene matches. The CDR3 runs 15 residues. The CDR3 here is CSASGREGVGETQYF. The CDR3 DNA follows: TGCAGTGCCTCGGGGCGGGAGGGTGTCGGGGAGACCCAGTACTTC.

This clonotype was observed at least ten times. CDR3 amino acids: CASSPRTSGNADTQYF. CDR3 in DNA: TGCGCCAGCAGCCCCCGGACTAGCGGGAACGCAGATACGCAGTATTTT. V is TRBV5-1 and J is TRBJ2-3; TRBD2 agrees at 12 bases. Trimming took 4 bases from V and 4 from J; bases not matched to a gene: 7. The CDR3 extends over 16 amino acids. Germline CDR1 is SGHRS and CDR2 is YFSETQ.

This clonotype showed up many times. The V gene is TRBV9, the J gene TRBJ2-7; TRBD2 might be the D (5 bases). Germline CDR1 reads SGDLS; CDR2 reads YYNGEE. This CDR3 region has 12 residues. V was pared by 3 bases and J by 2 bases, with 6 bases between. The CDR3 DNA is TGTGCCAGCAGCGACGGGGCCTACGAGCAGTACTTC. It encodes CASSDGAYEQYF.

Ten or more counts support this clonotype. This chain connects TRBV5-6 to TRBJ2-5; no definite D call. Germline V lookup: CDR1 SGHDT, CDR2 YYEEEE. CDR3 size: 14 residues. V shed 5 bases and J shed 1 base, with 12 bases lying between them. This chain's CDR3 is CASSLTGPQETQYF. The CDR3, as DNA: TGTGCCAGCAGTCTGACCGGACCCCAAGAGACCCAGTACTTC.

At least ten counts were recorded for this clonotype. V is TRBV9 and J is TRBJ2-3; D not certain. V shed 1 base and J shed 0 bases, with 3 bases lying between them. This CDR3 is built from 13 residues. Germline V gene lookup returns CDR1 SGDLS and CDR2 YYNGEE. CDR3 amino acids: CASSVLSTDTQYF. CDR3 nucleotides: TGTGCCAGCAGCGTACTGAGCACAGATACGCAGTATTTT.

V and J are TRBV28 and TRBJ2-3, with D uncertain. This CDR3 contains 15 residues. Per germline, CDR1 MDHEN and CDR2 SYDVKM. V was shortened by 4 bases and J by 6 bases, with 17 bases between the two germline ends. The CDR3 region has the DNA TGTGCCAGCAGTTCCCCAGGCCAAGGTTTGGATACGCAGTATTTT. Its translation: CASSSPGQGLDTQYF. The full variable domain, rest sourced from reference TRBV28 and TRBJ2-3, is DVKVTQSSRYLVKRTGEKVFLECVQDMDHENMFWYRQDPGLGLRLIYFSYDVKMKEKGDIPEGYSVSREKKERFSLILESASTNQTSMYLCASSSPGQGLDTQYFGPGTRLTVL.

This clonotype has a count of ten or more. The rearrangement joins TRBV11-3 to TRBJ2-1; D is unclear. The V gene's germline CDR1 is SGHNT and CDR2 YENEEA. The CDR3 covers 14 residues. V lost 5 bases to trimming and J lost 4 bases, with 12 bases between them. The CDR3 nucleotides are TGTGCCAGCAGCCCCCGGTCCGGTTACAATGAGCAGTTCTTC. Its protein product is CASSPRSGYNEQFF.